One and the same sample provided the 25 T cell receptor beta chains below, sequenced in a study of blood T cell repertoires in COVID-19. Only in-frame clones appear in the TCRdb table, and some are missing; sequencing was by immunoSEQ multiplex PCR. The sample consists of 170,000 or so clones, approximately 86% of them appearing once. What was sequenced was peripheral blood. These receptors were collected from a man aged 60 to 69 with COVID-19, enrolled during active disease.

V and J are TRBV3-1 (or the pseudogene TRBV3-2) and TRBJ1-2, with a tentative D call TRBD1 (6 bases). This CDR3 contains 15 residues. Germline CDR1 is LGHDT and CDR2 is YNNKEL (reference sequence). V was cut by 2 bases and J by 4 bases, with 14 bases left in between. CDR3 sequence reads: CASSQRGGPSYGYTF. The CDR3 region has the DNA TGTGCCAGCAGCCAAAGGGGGGGACCGTCCTATGGCTACACCTTC.

The chain carries TRBV7-3 and TRBJ2-7; TRBD2 is a possible D gene (5 bases). Trimming shortened V by 5 bases and J by 3 bases, and 14 bases separated the two germline ends. Per the germline V gene, CDR1 is SGHTA and CDR2 is FQGTGA. This CDR3 contains 14 residues. CDR3 in DNA: TGTGCCAGCAGCCCAAATCCCGGGAACTACGAGCAGTACTTC. Its protein is CASSPNPGNYEQYF.

The chain links TRBV29-1 to TRBJ1-2; the D gene is possibly TRBD1 (5 bases). Germline V CDR1 and CDR2: SQVTM, ANQGSEA. CDR3 length: 13 residues. V lost 6 bases and J lost 4, with 15 bases in between. This chain's CDR3 is CSVTSDSPYGYTF. DNA of the CDR3: TGCAGCGTAACCTCTGACAGCCCCTATGGCTACACCTTC. Drawing the rest from reference TRBV29-1 and TRBJ1-2, the complete variable domain is SAVISQKPSRDICQRGTSLTIQCQVDSQVTMMFWYRQQPGQSLTLIATANQGSEATYESGFVIDKFPISRPNLTFSTLTVSNMSPEDSSIYLCSVTSDSPYGYTFGSGTRLTVV.

This clone was seen only once. The chain recombines TRBV11-2 with TRBJ2-5, with unresolved D. Germline assignment: CDR1 SGHAT and CDR2 FQNNGV. The CDR3 is made up of 14 amino acids. V lost 2 bases to trimming and J lost 5 bases, with 12 bases between them. CDR3 DNA sequence: TGTGCCAGCAGCTTATTTGGGCAGCCTGAGACCCAGTACTTC. This encodes CASSLFGQPETQYF.

The chain carries TRBV19 and TRBJ2-6, with 11 bases that match TRBD1. The CDR3 runs to 16 residues. Germline loops: CDR1 LNHDA, CDR2 SQIVND (reference sequence). The V segment lost 10 bases and the J segment 0 bases; nucleotides outside the gene matches: 5. The CDR3 region has the DNA TGTGCCACGAGCGGGACAGGGGGCTCTGGGGCCAACGTCCTGACTTTC. This encodes CATSGTGGSGANVLTF.

The chain employs TRBV29-1 and TRBJ2-5; 8 nucleotides align to TRBD2. The germline V gene has CDR1 SQVTM and CDR2 ANQGSEA. The CDR3 covers 13 residues. V was clipped by 4 bases and J by 4 bases; unmatched bases: 5. CDR3 sequence: CSVGASGSETQYF. As DNA, the CDR3 is TGCAGCGTTGGGGCTAGCGGGTCAGAGACCCAGTACTTC.

The genes are TRBV6-5 and TRBJ1-1; D is undetermined. Trimming removed 7 bases from V and 5 bases from J, with 11 bases in between. This CDR3 is built from 12 residues. Germline V lookup: CDR1 MNHEY, CDR2 SVGAGI. The CDR3 loop is CASTTPGTEAFF. CDR3 sequence (DNA): TGTGCCAGCACCACGCCGGGGACTGAAGCTTTCTTT.

The table lists this clone with a count of one. V gene TRBV7-2 combines with J gene TRBJ1-5, with D perhaps matching TRBD1 (6 bases). The germline CDR1 and CDR2 sequences are SGHTA and FQGNSA. Deletions cut 1 base from V and 6 bases from J, with 13 bases between. This CDR3 contains 15 residues. The CDR3 sequence: CASSLGNVGGQPQHF. CDR3 DNA: TGTGCCAGCAGCTTAGGGAATGTAGGGGGTCAGCCCCAGCATTTT.

The chain joins TRBV29-1 to TRBJ1-1; D possibly corresponds to TRBD1 (6 bases). This CDR3 contains 13 residues. Between the trimmed V and J ends, which lost 5 bases and 4 bases, there was a span of 14 bases. Germline values: CDR1 SQVTM, CDR2 ANQGSEA. The CDR3 protein is CSVNLGGATEAFF. CDR3 DNA: TGCAGCGTTAACCTCGGGGGGGCCACTGAAGCTTTCTTT.

The chain couples TRBV2 to TRBJ1-5, with 9 nucleotides matching TRBD1. With V trimmed by 5 bases and J by 5 bases, 10 bases remained unmatched. Per germline, CDR1 SNHLY and CDR2 FYNNEI. CDR3 length: 16 amino acids. CDR3 residues: CASSSIDRGIDQPQHF. The CDR3 DNA follows: TGTGCCAGCAGTTCGATCGACAGGGGGATAGATCAGCCCCAGCATTTT.

The V call is TRBV6-5, the J call TRBJ2-7; TRBD1 matches at 7 bases. With V trimmed by 3 bases and J by 2 bases, 4 bases remained unmatched. The CDR3 totals 14 residues. From germline, CDR1 is MNHEY and CDR2 SVGAGI. The CDR3 is CASSYGTAPYEQYF. DNA of the CDR3: TGTGCCAGCAGTTATGGGACAGCTCCCTACGAGCAGTACTTC.

This clone was recorded only once. This sequence joins TRBV19 and TRBJ1-1; no clear D gene. CDR1 is LNHDA, CDR2 SQIVND, per germline (reference sequence). This CDR3 contains 18 residues. The V gene lost 1 base and the J gene lost 1 base, with 19 bases spanning the gap. The CDR3 DNA follows: TGTGCCAGTAGTATAGCGTTTTCGTCCTCGGGGAGGAACACTGAAGCTTTCTTT. Translating it yields CASSIAFSSSGRNTEAFF.

The V gene is TRBV7-3, the J gene TRBJ2-3; 8 bases agree with TRBD2. V dropped 5 bases and J dropped 0; count of bases not matched to a gene: 7. This CDR3 comprises 16 residues. Germline V CDR1 and CDR2: SGHTA, FQGTGA. The CDR3 coding sequence is TGTGCCAGCAGCAGATCAAGCGGGGGAAGCACAGATACGCAGTATTTT. This encodes CASSRSSGGSTDTQYF.

The V gene is TRBV3-1 (or the pseudogene TRBV3-2), the J gene TRBJ1-4, with 7 positions matching TRBD1. Germline V gene sequence: CDR1 LGHDT, CDR2 YNNKEL (reference sequence). V lost 4 bases, J lost 8 bases, and 4 bases stayed unmatched. The CDR3 extends over 13 amino acids. This chain's CDR3 is CASSPTGREKLFF. The CDR3 DNA follows: TGTGCCAGCAGCCCGACAGGGAGGGAAAAACTGTTTTTT.

The chain recombines TRBV14 with TRBJ2-3; TRBD2 agrees at 11 bases. The V gene's germline CDR1 is SGHDN and CDR2 FVKESK. This CDR3 contains 16 residues. V trimming: 5 bases; J trimming: 3 bases; junction bases outside the gene matches: 7. The CDR3: CASSGRGTSGTDTQYF. The CDR3 DNA follows: TGTGCCAGCAGCGGGCGAGGGACTAGCGGAACAGATACGCAGTATTTT.

The CDR3 sequence: CASSEGLHTEAFF. The CDR3 DNA follows: TGCGCCAGCAGTGAGGGACTGCACACTGAAGCTTTCTTT. J is TRBJ1-1 and V is TRBV10-2; D gene ambiguous. The V gene's germline CDR1 is WSHSY and CDR2 SAAADI. This CDR3 is 13 amino acids long. With 2 bases removed from V and 3 bases from J, the gap between germline ends came to 7 bases.

This rearrangement joins TRBV27 to TRBJ2-1; 8 nucleotides line up with TRBD2. Germline assignment: CDR1 MNHEY and CDR2 SMNVEV (reference sequence). V gave up 5 bases and J gave up 0 bases; unmatched junction bases: 6. CDR3 length: 16 amino acids. The CDR3 region has the DNA TGTGCCAGCAGTCACGCGGGGACTAGCTCCTACAATGAGCAGTTCTTC. Protein: CASSHAGTSSYNEQFF.

This clone was observed a handful of times. The chain is built from TRBV29-1 and TRBJ2-5, with 10 nucleotides matching TRBD1. This CDR3 region has 13 residues. The J segment lost 5 bases and the V segment lost 7 bases, leaving 7 bases of the junction unmatched. The germline V gene has CDR1 SQVTM and CDR2 ANQGSEA. The CDR3 DNA sequence: TGCAGCGCCACGACAGGGGGCGGGGAGACCCAGTACTTC. Translated, it gives CSATTGGGETQYF.

The J gene is TRBJ1-1, the V gene TRBV6-2 or TRBV6-3; 9 bases agree with TRBD1. Germline values: CDR1 MNHEY, CDR2 SVGEGT. This CDR3 comprises 19 residues. The J segment lost 1 base and the V segment lost 6 bases, leaving 18 bases of the junction unmatched. The CDR3 loop reads CASRPTGTGFGLGNTEAFF. The CDR3 nucleotides are TGTGCCAGCAGGCCTACCGGGACAGGGTTTGGGTTGGGGAACACTGAAGCTTTCTTT.

V is TRBV5-6 and J is TRBJ1-4, with D perhaps matching TRBD1 (5 bases). The CDR3 covers 15 residues. V was cut by 2 bases and J by 7 bases, with 15 bases left in between. Germline lookup yields CDR1 SGHDT and CDR2 YYEEEE. The CDR3 coding sequence is TGTGCCAGCAGCTTTGGTGACCCAAGGGGTGAAAAACTGTTTTTT. Amino acids: CASSFGDPRGEKLFF.

The chain links TRBV7-8 to TRBJ1-5; D may be TRBD1 (6 bases). The CDR3 covers 14 residues. Germline CDR1 SGHVS, CDR2 FQNEAQ. Trimming shortened V by 5 bases and J by 3 bases, and 11 bases separated the two germline ends. CDR3 DNA: TGTGCCAGCAGCCCGGACAGCCTCAATCAGCCCCAGCATTTT. The encoded protein is CASSPDSLNQPQHF.

This chain connects TRBV6-1 to TRBJ1-1, with a weak D call TRBD1 (5 bases). The CDR3 spans 18 residues. The germline CDR1 and CDR2 sequences are MNHNS and SASEGT. Trimming took off 4 bases at V and 1 base at J, with 22 bases between the two ends. CDR3 amino acids: CASSGEMVRGKTNTEAFF. The CDR3 nucleotides read TGTGCCAGCAGTGGAGAGATGGTAAGGGGAAAAACGAACACTGAAGCTTTCTTT.

V usage is TRBV7-9 and J usage is TRBJ1-2, with a tentative D call TRBD1 (5 bases). Germline assignment: CDR1 SEHNR and CDR2 FQNEAQ (reference sequence). V was cut by 4 bases and J by 8 bases, with 11 bases left in between. The CDR3 covers 12 residues. The CDR3 spells CASSSAGYGYTF. The CDR3 nucleotides are TGTGCCAGCAGCTCGGCAGGGTACGGCTACACCTTC.

The J gene is TRBJ1-5, the V gene TRBV24-1, with D perhaps matching TRBD1 (6 bases). Trimming stripped 3 bases from V and 6 bases from J, with 11 bases between. Germline lookup yields CDR1 KGHDR and CDR2 SFDVKD. This CDR3 region has 14 residues. The CDR3 nucleotides read TGTGCCACCAGTGATAACAGGGACCGTCAGCCCCAGCATTTT. It codes for CATSDNRDRQPQHF.

V is TRBV5-1 and J is TRBJ2-1; 7 positions agree with TRBD2. The V and J ends lost 0 bases and 5 bases, in that order; junction bases with no gene match: 8. The CDR3 has 16 residues. The V gene's germline CDR1 is SGHRS and CDR2 YFSETQ. In DNA form, the CDR3 reads TGCGCCAGCAGCTTGGGTGTGGCTAGCGGACACAATGAGCAGTTCTTC. Its protein product is CASSLGVASGHNEQFF.